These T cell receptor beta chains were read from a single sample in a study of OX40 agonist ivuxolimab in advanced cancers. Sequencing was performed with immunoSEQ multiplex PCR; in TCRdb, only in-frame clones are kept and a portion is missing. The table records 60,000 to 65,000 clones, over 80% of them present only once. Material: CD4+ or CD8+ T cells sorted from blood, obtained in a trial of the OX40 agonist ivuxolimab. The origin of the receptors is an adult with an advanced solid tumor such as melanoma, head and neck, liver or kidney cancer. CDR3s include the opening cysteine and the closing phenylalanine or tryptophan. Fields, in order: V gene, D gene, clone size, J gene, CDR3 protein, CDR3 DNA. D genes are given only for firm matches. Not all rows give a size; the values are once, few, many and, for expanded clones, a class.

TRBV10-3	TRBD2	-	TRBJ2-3	CAISGGRAGDTQYF	TGTGCCATCAGCGGCGGGAGGGCCGGGGATACGCAGTATTTT
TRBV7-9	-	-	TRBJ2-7	CASGADSYEQYF	TGTGCCAGCGGAGCGGACAGCTACGAGCAGTACTTC
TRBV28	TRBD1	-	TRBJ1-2	CASSNFQGAGYTF	TGTGCCAGCAGTAACTTCCAGGGGGCTGGCTACACCTTC
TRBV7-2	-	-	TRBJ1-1	CASRPYRESEAFF	TGTGCCAGCAGACCCTACAGGGAATCTGAAGCTTTCTTT
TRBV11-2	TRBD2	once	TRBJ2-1	CASREAGGPLNEQFF	TGTGCCAGCAGGGAGGCGGGGGGGCCATTAAATGAGCAGTTCTTC
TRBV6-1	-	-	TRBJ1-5	CASSWTVSNQPQHF	TGTGCCAGCAGTTGGACGGTTAGCAATCAGCCCCAGCATTTT
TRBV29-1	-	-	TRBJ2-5	CSAIRVPVQETQYF	TGCAGCGCTATAAGGGTTCCTGTCCAAGAGACCCAGTACTTC
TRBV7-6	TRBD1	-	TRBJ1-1	CASSLQGAETEAFF	TGTGCCAGCAGTCTCCAGGGGGCTGAGACTGAAGCTTTCTTT
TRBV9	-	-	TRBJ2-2	CASSVDGSPNTGELFF	TGTGCCAGCAGCGTAGATGGCAGCCCGAACACCGGGGAGCTGTTTTTT
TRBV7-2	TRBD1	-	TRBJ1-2	CASSRTQGADYGYTF	TGTGCCAGCAGCCGGACTCAGGGGGCAGACTATGGCTACACCTTC
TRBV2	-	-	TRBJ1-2	CATQGPASGGYTF	TGTGCCACCCAGGGACCCGCCTCCGGTGGCTACACCTTC
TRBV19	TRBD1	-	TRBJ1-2	CASSSGTDYGYTF	TGTGCCAGTAGTAGCGGGACAGACTATGGCTACACCTTC
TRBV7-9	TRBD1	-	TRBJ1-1	CASTGQQNTEAFF	TGTGCCAGCACGGGACAGCAGAACACTGAAGCTTTCTTT
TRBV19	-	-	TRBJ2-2	CASSTRSQGGTGELFF	TGTGCCAGTAGTACTCGGTCGCAGGGGGGCACCGGGGAGCTGTTTTTT
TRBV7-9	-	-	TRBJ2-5	CASSFSRGWEETQYF	TGTGCCAGCAGCTTTTCTAGGGGGTGGGAAGAGACCCAGTACTTC
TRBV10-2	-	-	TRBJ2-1	CASSEQRRNEQFF	TGCGCCAGCAGTGAACAACGGCGGAATGAGCAGTTCTTC
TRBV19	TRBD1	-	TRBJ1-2	CASSMVDREYGYTF	TGTGCCAGTAGTATGGTTGACAGGGAATATGGCTACACCTTC
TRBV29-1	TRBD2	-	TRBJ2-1	CSVARILAGDNEQFF	TGCAGCGTTGCAAGAATACTAGCGGGGGATAATGAGCAGTTCTTC
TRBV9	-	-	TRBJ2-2	CASSKNTGELFF	TGTGCCAGCAGCAAGAACACCGGGGAGCTGTTTTTT
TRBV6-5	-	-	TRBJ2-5	CASGRQGRGKETQYF	TGTGCCAGCGGTAGACAGGGACGGGGGAAAGAGACCCAGTACTTC
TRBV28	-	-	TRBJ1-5	CASTQGNLRQPQHF	TGTGCCAGCACTCAGGGTAACTTGCGACAGCCCCAGCATTTT
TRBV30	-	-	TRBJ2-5	CAWSVLRGLAETQYF	TGTGCCTGGAGTGTACTCCGAGGGTTGGCAGAGACCCAGTACTTC